The rows below give T cell receptor beta chains drawn from one sample of a study of PD-1 blockade in classical Hodgkin lymphoma. TCRdb's table, derived via immunoSEQ multiplex PCR, lists solely in-frame clones and lacks some. The repertoire holds about 50,000 clones, 90% seen once, with approximately 14% in the top ten. Sequenced material: peripheral blood mononuclear cells (PBMCs), taken before the fourth cycle of nivolumab. All receptors come from a human donor with classical Hodgkin lymphoma. CDR3s include the opening cysteine and the closing phenylalanine or tryptophan. Each record gives: CDR3 protein, V gene, J gene, D gene. A D gene is named only where the DNA matches it firmly.

CASSIAPFRVLTF	TRBV19	TRBJ2-6	-
CASSYRDGTGELFF	TRBV19	TRBJ2-2	-
CASKNRDRGLETQYF	TRBV27	TRBJ2-5	TRBD1
CASSPRGRTFYTF	TRBV11-3	TRBJ1-2	-
CASSSQGLAKNIQYF	TRBV25-1	TRBJ2-4	-
CASRIGGDSYNEQFF	TRBV5-1	TRBJ2-1	-
CASSPREDEQYF	TRBV18	TRBJ2-7	-
CSTITDTQYF	TRBV29-1	TRBJ2-3	-
CASTPNTGTASSYEQYF	TRBV28	TRBJ2-7	TRBD1
CASSLASGMIGSEQFF	TRBV5-6	TRBJ2-1	TRBD2
CAGSGSTDTQYF	TRBV30	TRBJ2-3	TRBD2
CASSYATDHSYEQYF	TRBV6-5	TRBJ2-7	-
CASSSRTSGYEQYF	TRBV7-2	TRBJ2-7	TRBD2
CASSPWGASYEQYF	TRBV19	TRBJ2-7	-
CASTRGALYEQYF	TRBV19	TRBJ2-7	-
CASSREGEQFF	TRBV18	TRBJ2-1	-
CASSESRIQSTDTQYF	TRBV10-1	TRBJ2-3	-
CATSRDLEGRGYTF	TRBV15	TRBJ1-2	-
CSVDLGRETQYF	TRBV29-1	TRBJ2-5	-
CASSSRGGAWEQFF	TRBV7-2	TRBJ2-1	TRBD2
CASSFGDYHF	TRBV7-4	TRBJ2-4	TRBD2
CAWSVQKGFRTEAFF	TRBV30	TRBJ1-1	-
CASSLSNTDTQYF	TRBV11-2	TRBJ2-3	-
CASSLKGPGRSYEQYF	TRBV27	TRBJ2-7	-
CASSRDIPYNEQFF	TRBV5-6	TRBJ2-1	-
CASSTQETQYF	TRBV5-1	TRBJ2-5	-
CASSTGGETQYF	TRBV13	TRBJ2-5	TRBD2
CASSSQGRGTEAFF	TRBV5-1	TRBJ1-1	-
CASTHYIVKVAWECRGNPPEQFF	TRBV23-1	TRBJ2-1	-
CASSFWARTGNTIYF	TRBV7-9	TRBJ1-3	-
CASTPPGAPTEAFF	TRBV11-3	TRBJ1-1	-
CSVEDRRGYEQYF	TRBV29-1	TRBJ2-7	TRBD1
CASSVEDSYNEQFF	TRBV9	TRBJ2-1	-
CSVSDRGNTEAFF	TRBV29-1	TRBJ1-1	TRBD1
CASSALLPSGTSGTSLNNEQFF	TRBV28	TRBJ2-1	TRBD2
CASRRLARRETQYF	TRBV12-2	TRBJ2-5	-
CASSGQSSGANVLTF	TRBV25-1	TRBJ2-6	-
CAWSDPRNEQFF	TRBV30	TRBJ2-1	-
CASSPTTGPATNEKLFF	TRBV9	TRBJ1-4	-
CASSLGAPRQSSYEQYF	TRBV11-3	TRBJ2-7	-
CASRKPGFQPQHF	TRBV6-4	TRBJ1-5	-
CAISVSAGNQPQHF	TRBV10-3	TRBJ1-5	-
CASSAGLAGGTQYF	TRBV7-8	TRBJ2-5	TRBD2
CASSSPGTSGRLYNEQFF	TRBV7-8	TRBJ2-1	TRBD2
CASSYHQLRDRAYTEAFF	TRBV5-1	TRBJ1-1	TRBD1
CASSLRRHFSYNEQFF	TRBV11-2	TRBJ2-1	-
CASTWAGFGTEAFF	TRBV5-1	TRBJ1-1	-
CASAPLGGSVEAFF	TRBV6-1	TRBJ1-1	-
CASSFSAGAGANVLTF	TRBV11-3	TRBJ2-6	-
CASSTTENTEAFF	TRBV18	TRBJ1-1	-
CASSVLATSTDTQYF	TRBV9	TRBJ2-3	-
CSLSMTGQNGYTF	TRBV29-1	TRBJ1-2	TRBD1